One TCR beta chain is described in this entry. There is no known antigen for this receptor. No base quality information exists; no much larger clone differs at one position. Deletion took 0 bases off V and 2 bases off J, with a span of 14 bases between the germline ends. The germline V gene encodes CDR1 SGDLS and CDR2 YYNGEE. Including cysteine and phenylalanine, the CDR3 has 17 amino acids. The DNA shown is the 51-base CDR3, in frame from base 1. The data originate from a study of T cell responses to AZD1222 COVID-19 vaccine (dated by TCRdb to 2020 to 2022). Background on the whole study: A total of just over 230 trial participants underwent TCR sequencing, of whom 200 to 220 had received two doses of AZD1222 and 26 had received two doses of the MenACWY control vaccine. Enrollment into the trials was organized by age into subgroups of 18-55, 56-69 and 70-plus years, and those subgroups contained roughly 160, 29 and 62 TCR-sequenced participants, respectively.

Summary of the overall study and its limitations: In the small 56-69-year group, the increase in depth fell short of significance, most likely because of low power. Most participants were white British and females outnumbered males, and the authors suggested that clonal diversity may have been underestimated. No day 14 peak-response samples were available, so repertoires were characterized only after the peak T cell response. Reportedly, close to half of the unique spike-specific TCRs recognized epitopes lying outside the regions that are mutated in the B.1.351 and B.1.1.7 variants. Conclusions about previously exposed vaccinees are limited, since just a handful of AZD1222 recipients were seropositive for SARS-CoV-2 at baseline. Spike-specific TCR breadth and depth rose significantly after two AZD1222 doses compared with day 0 and with MenACWY recipients. The vaccine-associated CD4 TCRs covered the entire spike protein, and the dominant responses fell in regions 160-218 and 743-854.

The time point label on this specimen signifies: about 28 days (+/-7) after the second vaccine dose. AZD1222 recipients whose second dose came at about 4 weeks and those whose second dose came at about 12 weeks were combined into one group, since spike-specific TCR depth and breadth did not differ between the two schedules. The vaccinee samples were drawn from two UK trials, COV001 and COV002, one of which was a single-blind randomized controlled phase 2/3 trial testing AZD1222 (ChAdOx1 nCoV-19) in healthy adults. For TCRbeta chain sequencing, PBMC samples were collected from trial participants at day 0 and at day 28 after the second dose. The CDR3 regions of human TCRbeta chains were subjected to immunosequencing. The source study handled its data this way. Repertoire TCRs were matched against a reference library of SARS-CoV-2-specific TCRs generated with the MIRA antigen-specificity platform. Breadth was defined as the fraction of unique TCRs that were SARS-CoV-2-associated, and depth was defined as the fraction of total T cells that were SARS-CoV-2-associated. Using the MIRA data, each spike-specific TCR was mapped to the spike region that the TCR reacts to and placed in a CD4 or CD8 class. Log10-transformed breadth and depth values were compared by one-way ANOVA with Sidak's multiple comparisons tests. What TCRdb holds here is the immuneACCESS table cut down to in-frame rearrangements. Part of the clones is not present; checked against another copy, under half of the missing clones reflect an unresolved V gene, and the others are unexplained. That table supplies the V and J calls and clone size; D and trimming were determined from the DNA. The sample table lists some 130,000 clones, approximately 91% of them with a count of one. Over 5% of the sample goes to the ten largest clones.

The material was peripheral blood, obtained 28 days after the second AZD1222 dose. The chain uses TRBV9 and TRBJ1-4, with an unclear D gene assignment. The source is an adult who received the AZD1222 COVID-19 vaccine. The base sequence is TGTGCCAGCAGCGTAGGAATAGGGAGGTGGACTAATGAAAAACTGTTTTTT. The resulting protein is CASSVGIGRWTNEKLFF.